Listed below are T cell receptor beta chains from one sample, sequenced in a study of T cells in localized non-small cell lung cancer. Only in-frame clones appear in the TCRdb table, and some are missing; sequencing was by immunoSEQ multiplex PCR. Of 43,000 or so clones in the sample, roughly 90% are singletons; the top ten hold roughly a tenth. The sample in question was PBMCs, obtained before any cancer treatment. The receptors here all came from a woman between 35 and 75 years old with stage II lung adenocarcinoma. The CDR3 runs from the conserved cysteine through the conserved F or W. The order of the fields is CDR3 DNA, CDR3 protein, J gene, D gene, V gene, clone size. The D gene is left open where the match is weak. Not all rows give a size; the values are once, few, many and, for expanded clones, a class.

TGTGCCAGCAGCTCAATGACTAGCGGGACGAAGACCCAGTACTTC | CASSSMTSGTKTQYF | TRBJ2-5 | TRBD2 | TRBV5-4 | -
TGTGCCAGCAGCATTACAGGGGGCGCCGAAAAACTGTTTTTT | CASSITGGAEKLFF | TRBJ1-4 | TRBD1 | TRBV5-6 | few
TGTGCCAGCAGCTCCGGGACAGCTAATGAGCAGTTCTTC | CASSSGTANEQFF | TRBJ2-1 | TRBD1 | TRBV9 | few
TGTGCCAGCAGCTCCCCGGGCAGCCTGGGGGAGACCCAGTACTTC | CASSSPGSLGETQYF | TRBJ2-5 | - | TRBV5-4 | -
TGTGCCAGCACCCGGAGGGGGGCGCGTGTCGGGGAGCTGTTTTTT | CASTRRGARVGELFF | TRBJ2-2 | - | TRBV5-4 | -
TGTGCCAGCAGTTTAAACAACAGGGGTTACTATGGCTACACCTTC | CASSLNNRGYYGYTF | TRBJ1-2 | TRBD1 | TRBV28 | -
TGTGCCAGTAGCACGAGCCCCGGGAGGTACAATGAGCAGTTCTTC | CASSTSPGRYNEQFF | TRBJ2-1 | TRBD2 | TRBV19 | -
TGTGCCAGCAGCTCTGGGGGAAACACTGAAGCTTTCTTT | CASSSGGNTEAFF | TRBJ1-1 | - | TRBV11-2 | -
TGTGCCAGCTCACCACGACACAGGGGGCCTGAAGCTTTCTTT | CASSPRHRGPEAFF | TRBJ1-1 | TRBD1 | TRBV18 | -
TGTGCCAGAACAGGGGGACGAGCTTTCTTT | CARTGGRAFF | TRBJ1-1 | - | TRBV21-1 | -
TGTGCCAGCAGGGGGGAGGACTACACCGGGGAGCTGTTTTTT | CASRGEDYTGELFF | TRBJ2-2 | - | TRBV5-4 | -
TGCACCAGCAGCCAAGATCGTGGGACAGGGGTCTACGAGCAGTACTTC | CTSSQDRGTGVYEQYF | TRBJ2-7 | - | TRBV1 | -
TGCAGCGTCCAGTCTTTAGATAACAATGAGCAGTTCTTC | CSVQSLDNNEQFF | TRBJ2-1 | - | TRBV29-1 | -
TGTGCCAGCAGCTTAGTCTCGGGGGGCGGCGCAGATACGCAGTATTTT | CASSLVSGGGADTQYF | TRBJ2-3 | - | TRBV7-3 | -
TGTGCCAGCACCACTGGTAGTTCTGGAAACACCATATATTTT | CASTTGSSGNTIYF | TRBJ1-3 | - | TRBV28 | -
TGTGCCAGCAGTGAAAACAGGGGAAACTATGGCTACACCTTC | CASSENRGNYGYTF | TRBJ1-2 | TRBD1 | TRBV6-4 | -
TGTGCCAGCAGCGTTCTCCCAGGTGGGGACACTGAAGCTTTCTTT | CASSVLPGGDTEAFF | TRBJ1-1 | - | TRBV9 | -
TGTGCCAGCTCACCACGCGTCGAGGGCACCGGGGAGCTGTTTTTT | CASSPRVEGTGELFF | TRBJ2-2 | - | TRBV18 | once
TGTGCCAGCAGTTATTCCGGGACAGGGGTGAACACTGAAGCTTTCTTT | CASSYSGTGVNTEAFF | TRBJ1-1 | TRBD1 | TRBV6-5 | -
TGTGCCAGCAGCGTGCTGGGTCTGCAGGGGGAAAAACTGTTTTTT | CASSVLGLQGEKLFF | TRBJ1-4 | - | TRBV9 | few
TGTGCCAGTCCCGGCTACACCGGGGAGCTGTTTTTT | CASPGYTGELFF | TRBJ2-2 | - | TRBV19 | medium-sized
TGCGCCTCAATGGGATGGGTTGCAGGGTCCAATGAGCAGTTCTTC | CASMGWVAGSNEQFF | TRBJ2-1 | - | TRBV5-1 | -
TGTGCCAGCAGTGAAAGGGAGACCCAGTACTTC | CASSERETQYF | TRBJ2-5 | - | TRBV2 | -
TGTGCCAGTAGTATCCGTCCTAACTATGGCTACACCTTC | CASSIRPNYGYTF | TRBJ1-2 | - | TRBV19 | -
TGCAGTGCTAGTGAGCAGAATGAGCAGTTCTTC | CSASEQNEQFF | TRBJ2-1 | - | TRBV20-1 | -
TGTGCCAGCAGCTCGGTCGCCTCCGAGCAGTACTTC | CASSSVASEQYF | TRBJ2-7 | - | TRBV28 | -
TGTGCCAGCAGCTTACAGGGGTTTGCGAACACTGAAGCTTTCTTT | CASSLQGFANTEAFF | TRBJ1-1 | TRBD1 | TRBV5-4 | -
TGTGCCAGCAGACAGGCGGGGAATTCACCCCTCCACTTT | CASRQAGNSPLHF | TRBJ1-6 | - | TRBV19 | -
TGTGCCAGCAGTCGCCAGGGGAATCAGCCCCAGCATTTT | CASSRQGNQPQHF | TRBJ1-5 | - | TRBV2 | -
TGTGCCAGCAGCGACAGGGAAGGCAACTATGGCTACACCTTC | CASSDREGNYGYTF | TRBJ1-2 | TRBD1 | TRBV6-1 | -
TGTGCCAGCAGCTTGGAGGAGGGTAATTCACCCCTCCACTTT | CASSLEEGNSPLHF | TRBJ1-6 | - | TRBV5-4 | -
TGCGCCAGTTCTCCTGGACAGATCTTCTCTGGAAACACCATATATTTT | CASSPGQIFSGNTIYF | TRBJ1-3 | - | TRBV5-1 | -
TGTGCCAGCAGCTTCGATACCGGGACAGTCTTCTTC | CASSFDTGTVFF | TRBJ2-7 | TRBD1 | TRBV7-9 | once
TGTGCCAGCAGCGCAGCAGCTAGGGGGGGAGAGACCCAGTACTTC | CASSAAARGGETQYF | TRBJ2-5 | - | TRBV9 | -
TGTGCCAGCAGTTCCGCCGCGTGGAATCAAGAGACCCAGTACTTC | CASSSAAWNQETQYF | TRBJ2-5 | - | TRBV6-6 | -
TGTGCCAGCAGGTCTAGCGACACAGATACGCAGTATTTT | CASRSSDTDTQYF | TRBJ2-3 | - | TRBV5-4 | -
TGTGCCAGTTCTAAGGGACAGGGGATGTATCAGCCCCAGCATTTT | CASSKGQGMYQPQHF | TRBJ1-5 | TRBD1 | TRBV19 | few
TGTGCCAGCTCTCCCGCGGGGGGGATGACGGAACTGTTTTTT | CASSPAGGMTELFF | TRBJ1-4 | - | TRBV18 | -
TGTGCCAGCAGCATAGGATCGCTGACGAACACTGAAGCTTTCTTT | CASSIGSLTNTEAFF | TRBJ1-1 | - | TRBV5-4 | -
TGTGCCAGCAGCTTGGAGCAGTCGAACACTGAAGCTTTCTTT | CASSLEQSNTEAFF | TRBJ1-1 | - | TRBV5-5 | -